This passage covers 6 T cell receptor beta chains from one sample sequenced in a study of T cell responses to AZD1222 COVID-19 vaccine. TCRdb's copy holds only in-frame clones and misses some; the assay was immunoSEQ multiplex PCR. The sample records just under 75,000 clones, around 82% being singletons. Sequences were derived from peripheral blood, sampled 28 days after the second AZD1222 dose. The receptor source for this set is an adult who received the AZD1222 COVID-19 vaccine.

This chain uses TRBV3-1 (or the pseudogene TRBV3-2) with TRBJ1-5; D remains ambiguous. The CDR3 contains 16 residues. V was clipped by 3 bases and J by 1 base, with 13 bases between them. Germline V CDR1 and CDR2: LGHDT, YNNKEL (reference sequence). CDR3 in amino acids: CASSQGDGVSNQPQHF. CDR3 DNA: TGTGCCAGCAGCCAGGGAGACGGCGTAAGCAATCAGCCCCAGCATTTT.

The chain joins TRBV3-1 (or the pseudogene TRBV3-2) to TRBJ1-4; D not certain. Germline CDR1 reads LGHDT; CDR2 reads YNNKEL (reference sequence). V was trimmed by 4 bases and J by 4 bases, leaving 19 bases between them. The CDR3 totals 17 residues. CDR3 in amino acids: CASSLSSLRGSNEKLFF. In nucleotides, the CDR3 is TGTGCCAGCAGCCTATCCTCTTTACGGGGAAGTAATGAAAAACTGTTTTTT.

The rearrangement uses TRBV3-1 (or the pseudogene TRBV3-2) and TRBJ2-1; D uncertain. Looked up from germline, CDR1 is LGHDT and CDR2 is YNNKEL (reference sequence). V was shortened by 5 bases and J by 7 bases, with 9 bases between the two germline ends. CDR3 length equals 12 residues. This chain's CDR3 is CASSKMGNEQFF. Here the CDR3 DNA reads TGTGCCAGCAGCAAAATGGGGAATGAGCAGTTCTTC.

The genes are TRBV5-5 and TRBJ2-7; TRBD2 is a possible D gene (5 bases). V was clipped by 3 bases and J by 3 bases, with 13 bases between them. CDR1 and CDR2 from the germline V gene are SGHKS and YYEKEE (reference sequence). CDR3 length: 14 amino acids. CDR3 sequence reads: CASSWTASNYEQYF. In DNA form, the CDR3 reads TGTGCCAGCAGCTGGACCGCTAGCAACTACGAGCAGTACTTC.

The chain combines TRBV27 with TRBJ1-6; unclear D gene. Germline V lookup: CDR1 MNHEY, CDR2 SMNVEV (reference sequence). This CDR3 has 19 amino acids. V gave up 4 bases and J gave up 0 bases, with 19 bases separating them. CDR3 bases: TGTGCCAGCAGTTCCCTTTTACGTCCATTGAGCTCCTATAATTCACCCCTCCACTTT. It encodes CASSSLLRPLSSYNSPLHF.

V usage is TRBV28 and J usage is TRBJ1-2; possibly TRBD1 for D (5 bases). The CDR3 totals 14 residues. The V end lost 2 bases, the J end lost 4 bases, and 11 bases lay between the germline ends. Per the germline V gene, CDR1 is MDHEN and CDR2 is SYDVKM. Written as DNA, the CDR3 is TGTGCCAGCAGTTTAGGAGCAGGGAGCTATGGCTACACCTTC. This translates into CASSLGAGSYGYTF.